This section outlines one T cell receptor (beta chain) sequence together with its context. This sample was taken from a study of T cell changes during pregnancy in multiple sclerosis. Sequenced by immunoSEQ multiplex PCR; TCRdb stores in-frame clones only, minus some. The sample yields about 44,000 clones, roughly 91% seen once. This CDR3 region has 20 residues. Looked up from germline, CDR1 is SGHVS and CDR2 is FNYEAQ. J gave up 1 base and V 0 bases, and 6 bases lay outside the gene matches. The TCR comes from a female donor with multiple sclerosis, enrolled in a pregnancy study. Sequences were derived from CD4+ T cells from peripheral blood mononuclear cells, sampled in the first trimester of pregnancy. The rearrangement uses TRBV7-6 and TRBJ2-1, with 16 bases identical to TRBD2. The CDR3 protein is CASSLALGTSGRGSYNEQFF. CDR3 nucleotide sequence: TGTGCCAGCAGCTTAGCGCTCGGGACTAGCGGGAGGGGATCCTACAATGAGCAGTTCTTC.